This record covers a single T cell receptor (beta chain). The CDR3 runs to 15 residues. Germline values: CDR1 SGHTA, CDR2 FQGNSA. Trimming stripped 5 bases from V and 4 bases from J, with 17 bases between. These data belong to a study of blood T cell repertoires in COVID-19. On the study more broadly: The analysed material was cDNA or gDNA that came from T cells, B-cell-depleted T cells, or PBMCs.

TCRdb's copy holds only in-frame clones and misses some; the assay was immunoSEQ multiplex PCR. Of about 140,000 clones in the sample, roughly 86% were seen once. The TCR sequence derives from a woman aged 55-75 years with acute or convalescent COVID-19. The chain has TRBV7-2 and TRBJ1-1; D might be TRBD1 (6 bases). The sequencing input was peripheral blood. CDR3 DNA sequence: TGTGCCAGCAGCCCAGCTCTGGGGGCTGTCACTGAAGCTTTCTTT. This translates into CASSPALGAVTEAFF.